This TCR beta chain appears in the sequencing data of a study of blood T cell repertoires in COVID-19. CDR1 is MNHEY, CDR2 SVGEGT, per germline. The length of the CDR3 is 13 residues. The V end was cut by 2 bases, the J end by 6 bases, with 10 bases between. Clones were sequenced by immunoSEQ multiplex PCR, and TCRdb holds only the in-frame ones, with some missing. This table has about 56,000 clones, 75% to 90% appearing once. The sequence was collected from a woman aged 55-70 years with COVID-19, enrolled during active disease. The sample was peripheral blood. The gene calls are TRBV6-2 or TRBV6-3 and TRBJ1-2; maybe TRBD1 (5 bases). CDR3 nucleotide sequence: TGTGCCAGCAGTTACGGCTTAGGGGATGGCTACACCTTC. The encoded protein is CASSYGLGDGYTF.